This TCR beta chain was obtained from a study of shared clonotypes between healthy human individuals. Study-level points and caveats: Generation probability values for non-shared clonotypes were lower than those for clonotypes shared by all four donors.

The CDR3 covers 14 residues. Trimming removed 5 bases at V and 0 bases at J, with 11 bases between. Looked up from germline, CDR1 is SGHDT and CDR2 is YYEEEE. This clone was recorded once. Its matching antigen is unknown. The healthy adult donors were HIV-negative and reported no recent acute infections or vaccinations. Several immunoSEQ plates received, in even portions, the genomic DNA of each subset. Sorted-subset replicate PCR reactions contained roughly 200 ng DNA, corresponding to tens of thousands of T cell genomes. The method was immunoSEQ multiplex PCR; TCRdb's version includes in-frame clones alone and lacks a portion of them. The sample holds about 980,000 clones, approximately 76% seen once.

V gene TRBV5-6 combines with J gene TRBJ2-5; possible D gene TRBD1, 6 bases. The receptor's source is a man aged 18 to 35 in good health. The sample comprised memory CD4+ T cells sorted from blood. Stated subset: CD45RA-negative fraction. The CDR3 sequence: CASRGGPYQETQYF. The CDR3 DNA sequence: TGTGCCAGCAGAGGGGGACCCTACCAAGAGACCCAGTACTTC.